A single sample gave rise to the 23 T cell receptor beta chains below, sequenced in a study of T-cell reconstitution after alpha-beta-depleted transplantation in children. As it was prepared, the TCRbeta library received unique molecular identifiers. TCRdb reprocessed the PCR reads via MiXCR and lists one record per CDR3 protein. The repertoire holds around 450,000 distinct CDR3 sequences, with about 10% as singletons. This specimen was PBMCs, taken before TCRalphabeta/CD19-depleted stem cell transplant. The receptor set was obtained from a child under 10 years old with inherited bone marrow failure, due to receive a stem cell transplant.

Ten or more counts support this clonotype. The chain couples TRBV13 to TRBJ2-3; a possible D gene is TRBD2 (6 bases). Between the trimmed V and J ends, which lost 4 bases and 0 bases, there was a span of 11 bases. The CDR3 has 15 amino acids. CDR1 and CDR2 from the germline V gene are PRHDT and FYEKMQ (reference sequence). CDR3: CASSSRDFSTDTQYF. DNA of the CDR3: TGTGCCAGCAGCTCCCGGGACTTTAGCACAGATACGCAGTATTTT. Using reference TRBV13 and TRBJ2-3 for the parts outside the CDR3, the full variable domain is AAGVIQSPRHLIKEKRETATLKCYPIPRHDTVYWYQQGPGQDPQFLISFYEKMQSDKGSIPDRFSAQQFSDYHSELNMSSLELGDSALYFCASSSRDFSTDTQYFGPGTRLTVL.

This clonotype showed up many times. The chain joins TRBV12-3 or TRBV12-4 to TRBJ2-1; maybe TRBD2 (5 bases). CDR3 length: 15 residues. Trimming took off 5 bases at V and 4 bases at J, with 15 bases between the two ends. Here the CDR3 DNA reads TGTGCCAGCAGTCCGCGGGCGTCGTGGTACAATGAGCAGTTCTTC. It codes for CASSPRASWYNEQFF.

In this sample, this clonotype turned up many times. The V gene is TRBV12-3 or TRBV12-4, the J gene TRBJ2-7; 8 nucleotides agree with TRBD2. Trimming at V came to 4 bases and at J to 5 bases, leaving 10 bases not matched to a gene. The CDR3 consists of 15 residues. CDR3 region: CASSSLLAGIHEQYF. DNA of the CDR3: TGTGCCAGCAGTTCCCTTTTAGCGGGAATCCACGAGCAGTACTTC.

Worth noting for this clonotype: A much bigger clone sits one base away, suggesting this may be a read error. The chain carries TRBV12-3 or TRBV12-4 and TRBJ2-1, with no clear D. The V end lost 6 bases, the J end lost 2 bases, and 11 bases lay between the germline ends. The CDR3 runs 14 residues. The CDR3 DNA sequence: TGTGCCAGCAGCCTCCGTCATACCTACAATGAGCAGTTCTTC. This codes for CASSLRHTYNEQFF.

This sequence joins TRBV18 and TRBJ2-1; tentative D call: TRBD2 (6 bases). V dropped 1 base and J dropped 0 bases, with 10 bases sitting between them. The CDR3 is made up of 16 amino acids. Germline CDR1 reads KGHSH; CDR2 reads LQKENI. The CDR3 DNA follows: TGTGCCAGCTCACCACGGCGGGACCACTCCTACAATGAGCAGTTCTTC. This gives the protein CASSPRRDHSYNEQFF. Full variable domain (missing parts from reference TRBV18 and TRBJ2-1): NAGVMQNPRHLVRRRGQEARLRCSPMKGHSHVYWYRQLPEEGLKFMVYLQKENIIDESGMPKERFSAEFPKEGPSILRIQQVVRGDSAAYFCASSPRRDHSYNEQFFGPGTRLTVL.

There are many counts of this clonotype. The chain combines TRBV6-6 with TRBJ2-7; D perhaps matches TRBD1 (5 bases). The CDR3 sequence is 13 residues long. Germline CDR1 reads MNHNY; CDR2 reads SVGAGI (reference sequence). The V end lost 2 bases, the J end lost 3 bases, and 8 bases lay between the germline ends. The DNA of the CDR3 is TGTGCCAGCAGTTACCCCCAGGGCTACGAGCAGTACTTC. This gives the protein CASSYPQGYEQYF.

This clonotype was found many times. The rearrangement joins TRBV15 to TRBJ2-3; 16 bases align to TRBD2. Germline CDR1 reads LNHNV; CDR2 reads YYDKDF (reference sequence). J lost 2 bases, V lost 6 bases, and 8 bases had no gene match. This CDR3 has 18 residues. In nucleotides, the CDR3 is TGTGCCACCAGTACGCCGGGACTAGCGGGAGGGTACACAGATACGCAGTATTTT. It encodes CATSTPGLAGGYTDTQYF.

The chain recombines TRBV10-3 with TRBJ2-2; D call uncertain. Trimming took off 8 bases at V and 3 bases at J, with 19 bases between the two ends. The CDR3 extends over 16 amino acids. Looked up from germline, CDR1 is ENHRY and CDR2 is SYGVKD. CDR3 sequence (DNA): TGTGCCATCGGCCCCGGGCCCCGCTGCTACACCGGGGAGCTGTTTTTT. It codes for CAIGPGPRCYTGELFF.

This clonotype was seen many times. The rearrangement joins TRBV18 to TRBJ2-7; 10 positions match TRBD2. The CDR3 is 16 amino acids. Germline assignment: CDR1 KGHSH and CDR2 LQKENI. The V gene end was trimmed by 4 bases and the J gene end by 3 bases; junction bases not matched to a gene: 9. DNA for the CDR3: TGTGCCAGCTCACGAAGGGAATGGACTAGCGGCTACGAGCAGTACTTC. This translates into CASSRREWTSGYEQYF.

This clonotype was seen repeatedly, ten times or more. The V gene is TRBV19, the J gene TRBJ2-2, with TRBD2 identical over 8 bases. Germline values: CDR1 LNHDA, CDR2 SQIVND (reference sequence). The CDR3 is made up of 16 amino acids. V lost 4 bases and J lost 1; bases outside the gene matches: 5. The CDR3 region is CASSRRAGVNTGELFF. The CDR3 coding sequence is TGTGCCAGTAGTAGGCGAGCGGGAGTGAACACCGGGGAGCTGTTTTTT.

This chain uses TRBV24-1 with TRBJ2-7; 11 nucleotides match TRBD2. CDR1 and CDR2 from the germline V gene are KGHDR and SFDVKD. The J segment lost 2 bases and the V segment lost 4 bases, leaving 6 bases of the junction unmatched. The CDR3 contains 16 residues. In DNA form, the CDR3 reads TGTGCCACCAGTGACCCCGGGACTAGCGGTACCTACGAGCAGTACTTC. Its protein is CATSDPGTSGTYEQYF.

This clonotype was observed many times. The chain carries TRBV11-2 and TRBJ2-2; D is perhaps TRBD2 (6 bases). The V and J ends lost 8 bases and 6 bases respectively, with 13 bases between them. The CDR3 has 13 amino acids. Germline-derived CDR1 and CDR2 are SGHAT and FQNNGV. CDR3 sequence: CASQSRESGELFF. The CDR3 nucleotides are TGTGCCAGCCAATCGCGGGAATCCGGGGAGCTGTTTTTT.

This clonotype was detected many times. The V call is TRBV21-1, the J call TRBJ2-3; TRBD1, the D gene given by the table, was not confirmed from the DNA. TRBV21-1 is a known pseudogene. There are 16 residues in the CDR3. The CDR3 loop reads CASSKVRQGTTDTQYF. For the CDR3, the DNA is TGTGCCAGCAGCAAAGTAAGGCAGGGGACCACAGATACGCAGTATTTT.

This clonotype was found a few times. CDR3 protein: CASSLARVASEAFF. CDR3 bases: TGCGCCAGCAGCTTGGCCCGCGTAGCTTCGGAAGCTTTCTTT. The chain joins TRBV5-1 to TRBJ1-1; D gene unclear. CDR3 length equals 14 residues. Per the germline V gene, CDR1 is SGHRS and CDR2 is YFSETQ. V was cut by 0 bases and J by 8 bases, with 14 bases left in between.

Regarding this clonotype: A read error may be the cause here, since a much bigger clone is one base away. As the CDR3 is not closed by the conserved phenylalanine or tryptophan, this likely results from a read error. This chain links TRBV11-1 with TRBJ1-2; 9 positions match TRBD1. This CDR3 contains 13 residues. Unmatched junction bases numbered 6, after V lost 5 bases and J lost 8 bases. CDR1 is SGHAT and CDR2 is FQDESV in the germline V gene (reference sequence). The CDR3 region is CASSTRTGEGYTS. CDR3 nucleotide sequence: TGTGCCAGCAGCACGCGGACAGGGGAGGGCTACACCTCC.

This clonotype has ten or more counts. The chain recombines TRBV5-6 with TRBJ2-7; TRBD1 aligns across 11 bases. Germline V gives CDR1 SGHDT, CDR2 YYEEEE. This CDR3 has 16 residues. Trimming took 0 bases from V and 3 from J; bases not matched to a gene: 5. The CDR3 here is CASSLGTGTGGYEQYF. The CDR3 region has the DNA TGTGCCAGCAGCTTGGGGACCGGGACAGGGGGCTACGAGCAGTACTTC. The complete variable domain, with remaining parts taken from reference TRBV5-6 and TRBJ2-7, reads DAGVTQSPTHLIKTRGQQVTLRCSPKSGHDTVSWYQQALGQGPQFIFQYYEEEERQRGNFPDRFSGHQFPNYSSELNVNALLLGDSALYLCASSLGTGTGGYEQYFGPGTRLTVT.

Regarding this clonotype: A read error may explain this, as a much larger clone is one base away. The rearrangement uses TRBV18 and TRBJ1-1; D is possibly TRBD1 (6 bases). V shed 4 bases and J shed 7 bases, with 13 bases lying between them. Per the germline V gene, CDR1 is KGHSH and CDR2 is LQKENI. This CDR3 region has 13 residues. The CDR3 DNA sequence: TGTGCCAGCTCACAAGCGGGGGCCTATGAAGCTTTCTTT. This translates into CASSQAGAYEAFF.

This clonotype was seen only a few times. The genes are TRBV29-1 and TRBJ1-1, with 7 bases fitting TRBD1. This CDR3 spans 15 amino acids. Germline-derived CDR1 and CDR2 are SQVTM and ANQGSEA. Trimming removed 7 bases from V and 0 bases from J; junction bases left unmatched: 11. This CDR3 reads CSGGLTGILNTEAFF. The DNA of the CDR3 is TGCAGCGGGGGATTGACAGGGATCCTGAACACTGAAGCTTTCTTT.

The table lists this clonotype with many counts. The CDR3 loop is CASSALGGQTEAFF. The CDR3 DNA follows: TGTGCCAGCAGTGCCCTGGGGGGGCAGACTGAAGCTTTCTTT. The chain links TRBV6-1 to TRBJ1-1, with D possibly matching TRBD1 (6 bases). The V end was cut by 4 bases, the J end by 5 bases, with 14 bases between. This CDR3 spans 14 amino acids. Germline loops: CDR1 MNHNS, CDR2 SASEGT.

This clonotype was observed many times. The rearrangement links TRBV20-1 to TRBJ2-7; 9 bases are a match to TRBD2. The V gene end was trimmed by 8 bases and the J gene end by 2 bases; junction bases not matched to a gene: 13. In germline, CDR1 is DFQATT, CDR2 SNEGSKA (reference sequence). This CDR3 is built from 15 residues. The CDR3, as DNA: TGCAGTTTGTCGCTAGCGGGACAATTCGCCTACGAGCAGTACTTC. It is translated as CSLSLAGQFAYEQYF.

This clonotype occurred a few times. This chain connects TRBV21-1 to TRBJ1-4. TRBV21-1 is a recognized pseudogene. The length of the CDR3 is 13 residues. This chain's CDR3 is CASSISSREKLFF. CDR3 bases: TGTGCCAGCAGCATCTCCTCGCGGGAAAAACTGTTTTTT.

This clonotype has ten or more counts. The chain is built from TRBV20-1 and TRBJ1-2, with D unclear. The CDR3 spans 14 residues. V lost 0 bases to trimming and J lost 8 bases, with 16 bases between them. In germline, CDR1 is DFQATT, CDR2 SNEGSKA (reference sequence). CDR3 in amino acids: CSARDPGVVQGYTF. The CDR3 DNA is TGCAGTGCTAGAGATCCCGGGGTGGTGCAGGGCTACACCTTC.

This clonotype appeared many times. The rearrangement uses TRBV7-9 and TRBJ1-1; D unclear. This CDR3 has 13 residues. Germline CDR1 and CDR2: SEHNR and FQNEAQ (reference sequence). Deletions cut 1 base from V and 5 bases from J, with 8 bases between. The CDR3, as DNA: TGTGCCAGCAGCTTAGGTGTGCGGACTGAAGCTTTCTTT. Translating it yields CASSLGVRTEAFF.